Sequencing of this T cell receptor beta chain was carried out in a study of blood T cell repertoires in COVID-19 (dated by TCRdb to the early 2020s). About the full investigation: Samples covering the acute and convalescent phases of COVID-19 were provided by collaborators in the United States, Italy and Spain. The prospective study material was composed of cDNA or gDNA derived from T cells, B-cell-depleted T cells, or PBMCs. Samples were obtained from the ongoing ImmuneRACE study (first 160 participants) and from over a thousand subjects provided by 6 global collaborators. Where available, HLA class I and class II types were taken from metadata supplied by the sample provider and were not determined by assay-based typing. The repertoires were made available in a free public database intended to serve as a resource for research on the immune response to SARS-CoV-2. Nearly every sample came with metadata listing a de-identified subject ID, COVID-19 status, age in years and sex. Subjects who had been exposed to COVID-19, were actively infected with it, or had recovered from it provided the deeply sampled blood TCRbeta repertoires that made up the dataset. Findings and caveats that apply to the study as a whole: The amount of clinical and demographic metadata varied by source and participant and was provided uncurated.

Participants in the prospective study were enrolled through a virtual design, were aged about 18 to 90 years, and lived in 24 United States geographic areas. Cohort assignment in the prospective study relied on participant-reported clinical history from a screening survey and a study questionnaire. Exposed participants had been in contact with someone with a PCR-confirmed or clinician-diagnosed COVID-19 case within 2 weeks of study entry. Each participant in the prospective study had whole blood, serum and a nasopharyngeal or oropharyngeal swab collected by mobile phlebotomists. Additional blood draws and questionnaires over an approximately two-month period could optionally be provided by prospective study participants. Before DNA extraction, prospective study blood samples were shipped either frozen or at room temperature. Reading from cysteine to phenylalanine, the CDR3 counts 14 amino acids. Only CDR3 DNA remains: 42 bases, in frame from the first base. Germline trimming amounts to 0 bases on V and 3 bases on J, with 2 as the count of junction bases outside the gene matches. CDR1 and CDR2, per the germline V gene (reference sequence), are MNHNY and SVGAGI.

TCRbeta CDR3 regions were amplified from genomic DNA by means of the immunoSEQ Assay, a bias-controlled multiplex PCR. The paper's data handling went like this. The number of nucleated cells in each sample was estimated from the amplification of reference gene primers within the assay. Sequence reads were collapsed and filtered to measure the absolute abundance of every unique TCRbeta CDR3 rearrangement. For each sample, productive Simpson clonality was calculated as the square root of Simpson's diversity index across productive rearrangements. TCRdb re-hosts the immuneACCESS table, in-frame sequences only. Its copies lack some clones; in the studies checked, an unresolved V gene accounts for under half of them, and the cause for the rest is not known. V, J and clone size reflect that table, while D and trimming were determined from the DNA. The sample includes about 180,000 clones, with 80% observed a single time. Approximately 15% of the sample is taken by the ten largest.

To note about this clone: The antigen it recognizes is unknown. No much larger clonotype is one base removed from it; base qualities were not supplied.

Sample: PBMCs or T cells enriched from blood (not recorded which). This TCR came from a man aged 55-75 years who had been exposed to COVID-19. The chain couples TRBV6-6 to TRBJ2-7; TRBD1 aligns with 7 central bases. The encoded CDR3 is CASSYSGQNYEQYF. The DNA is as follows: TGTGCCAGCAGTTACTCGGGACAGAACTACGAGCAGTACTTC.